This entry lists 30 T cell receptor beta chains sequenced from one sample in a study of blood T cell repertoires in COVID-19. Libraries were prepared by immunoSEQ multiplex PCR; TCRdb keeps only in-frame clonotypes and omits some of them. The table has about 250,000 clones, about 93% seen once. The specimen was peripheral blood. The receptors were sampled from a man in his thirties or forties with COVID-19, enrolled during active disease.

The rearrangement links TRBV5-4 to TRBJ2-2; 8 nucleotides agree with TRBD2. The junction had 5 bases not matched to a gene; V was cut back by 4 bases and J by 0 bases. The germline CDR1 and CDR2 sequences are SGHNT and YYREEE (reference sequence). There are 16 residues in the CDR3. The CDR3 DNA is TGTGCCAGCAGCCGACTAGCGTCCTCGAACACCGGGGAGCTGTTTTTT. Translation gives CASSRLASSNTGELFF. Filled out from reference TRBV5-4 and TRBJ2-2, the complete variable domain reads ETGVTQSPTHLIKTRGQQVTLRCSSQSGHNTVSWYQQALGQGPQFIFQYYREEENGRGNFPPRFSGLQFPNYSSELNVNALELDDSALYLCASSRLASSNTGELFFGEGSRLTVL.

The chain recombines TRBV5-1 with TRBJ2-5, with 13 bases lining up with TRBD2. The trim removed 6 bases at V and 5 bases at J, leaving 10 bases unmatched. Germline CDR1 is SGHRS and CDR2 is YFSETQ. The CDR3 spans 16 residues. As DNA, the CDR3 is TGCGCCAGCACCCCATTCCCGACTAGCGGGGGGGAGACCCAGTACTTC. Protein: CASTPFPTSGGETQYF.

Remarks on this clone: This specimen includes other DNA sequences encoding the same CDR3. The chain uses TRBV7-9 and TRBJ1-2; 8 bases align to TRBD1. V lost 3 bases, J lost 2 bases, and 5 bases stayed unmatched. CDR1 and CDR2 from the germline V gene are SEHNR and FQNEAQ (reference sequence). This CDR3 spans 15 amino acids. Here the CDR3 reads CASSLGTGGNYGYTF. CDR3 coding DNA: TGTGCCAGCAGCTTGGGGACAGGTGGGAACTATGGCTACACCTTC. The full variable domain, with the rest looked up from reference TRBV7-9 and TRBJ1-2, is DTGVSQNPRHKITKRGQNVTFRCDPISEHNRLYWYRQTLGQGPEFLTYFQNEAQLEKSRLLSDRFSAERPKGSFSTLEIQRTEQGDSAMYLCASSLGTGGNYGYTFGSGTRLTVV.

This sequence joins TRBV6-1 and TRBJ2-1, with 10 nucleotides matching TRBD1. This CDR3 region has 17 residues. V lost 3 bases, J lost 6 bases, and 11 bases stayed unmatched. The V gene's germline CDR1 is MNHNS and CDR2 SASEGT. This chain's CDR3 is CASSDPPRDRGRNEQFF. CDR3 coding DNA: TGTGCCAGCAGTGACCCCCCCCGGGACAGGGGACGCAATGAGCAGTTCTTC.

The J gene is TRBJ2-2, the V gene TRBV30, with 9 bases identical to TRBD1. The germline CDR1 and CDR2 sequences are GTSNPN and SVGIG (reference sequence). V lost 1 base and J lost 4; bases outside the gene matches: 13. The CDR3 runs 18 residues. CDR3: CAWSEPKGGTGTTGELFF. Written as DNA, the CDR3 is TGTGCCTGGAGTGAACCAAAGGGCGGGACAGGGACCACCGGGGAGCTGTTTTTT.

The chain employs TRBV10-1 and TRBJ1-1; possible D gene TRBD1, 5 bases. The V gene lost 5 bases and the J gene lost 1 base, with 11 bases spanning the gap. Germline CDR1 is WNHNN and CDR2 is SYGVQD (reference sequence). The CDR3 is made up of 14 amino acids. The CDR3 sequence is CASSPGTENTEAFF. CDR3 sequence (DNA): TGCGCCAGCAGTCCGGGGACTGAGAACACTGAAGCTTTCTTT.

The chain joins TRBV7-9 to TRBJ2-7, with a weak D call TRBD2 (6 bases). There are 14 residues in the CDR3. The germline V gene encodes CDR1 SEHNR and CDR2 FQNEAQ (reference sequence). Trimming stripped 3 bases from V and 4 bases from J, with 13 bases between. The chain's CDR3 is CASSFTGEMYEQYF. CDR3 nucleotide sequence: TGTGCCAGCAGCTTCACGGGAGAAATGTACGAGCAGTACTTC.

The chain uses TRBV9 and TRBJ2-3; D is perhaps TRBD2 (5 bases). Germline CDR1 and CDR2: SGDLS and YYNGEE. The CDR3 consists of 13 residues. V was trimmed by 2 bases and J by 5 bases, leaving 9 bases between them. As DNA, the CDR3 is TGTGCCAGCAGCGTCGGACTTTTAGATACGCAGTATTTT. Translated, it gives CASSVGLLDTQYF. Variable domain in full (rest from reference TRBV9 and TRBJ2-3): DSGVTQTPKHLITATGQRVTLRCSPRSGDLSVYWYQQSLDQGLQFLIQYYNGEERAKGNILERFSAQQFPDLHSELNLSSLELGDSALYFCASSVGLLDTQYFGPGTRLTVL.

The chain joins TRBV6-2 or TRBV6-3 to TRBJ2-7; TRBD2 aligns across 8 bases. The V and J ends lost 0 bases and 7 bases, in that order; junction bases with no gene match: 11. This CDR3 region has 16 residues. CDR1 is MNHEY and CDR2 is SVGEGT in the germline V gene. The CDR3 reads CASSYSGRGGKNEQYF. The DNA of the CDR3 is TGTGCCAGCAGTTACTCGGGTCGGGGGGGGAAAAATGAGCAGTACTTC.

V is TRBV7-3 and J is TRBJ1-5; the match to TRBD1 covers 7 bases. Germline V gives CDR1 SGHTA, CDR2 FQGTGA. The CDR3 is 14 residues long. V dropped 5 bases and J dropped 2; count of bases not matched to a gene: 3. The chain's CDR3 is CASSPTGGNQPQHF. The CDR3 coding sequence is TGTGCCAGCAGCCCCACAGGGGGCAATCAGCCCCAGCATTTT.

The chain links TRBV6-1 to TRBJ1-1; possibly TRBD1 for D (5 bases). The length of the CDR3 is 15 residues. V lost 3 bases and J lost 3, with 14 bases in between. CDR1 is MNHNS, CDR2 SASEGT, per germline. The CDR3 coding sequence is TGTGCCAGCAGTGAGGACGGGGGGTGGGACACTGAAGCTTTCTTT. Protein product: CASSEDGGWDTEAFF.

The V gene is TRBV27, the J gene TRBJ1-2, with 11 bases that match TRBD1. CDR3 size: 14 residues. The V segment lost 6 bases and the J segment 8 bases; nucleotides outside the gene matches: 8. Per germline, CDR1 MNHEY and CDR2 SMNVEV (reference sequence). CDR3 loop: CASRRTGGFQGYTF. The CDR3 region has the DNA TGTGCCAGCAGAAGGACAGGGGGCTTTCAGGGCTACACCTTC.

The chain combines TRBV2 with TRBJ1-2; 8 bases are shared with TRBD1. The germline gives CDR1 SNHLY, CDR2 FYNNEI. V shed 9 bases and J 2 bases; nucleotides not matched to a gene: 5. The CDR3 contains 13 residues. The CDR3 loop is CASRDRTNYGYTF. As DNA, the CDR3 is TGTGCCAGTCGGGACAGGACGAACTATGGCTACACCTTC.

On this clone: Other DNA sequences in this sample translate to the same CDR3. The chain employs TRBV7-9 and TRBJ1-4, with 7 bases fitting TRBD1. CDR3 length: 16 amino acids. V was pared by 4 bases and J by 0 bases, with 5 bases of the junction left unmatched. Germline CDR1 and CDR2: SEHNR and FQNEAQ (reference sequence). The CDR3 region is CASSSGTVATNEKLFF. The CDR3 nucleotides are TGTGCCAGCAGCTCGGGGACAGTCGCAACTAATGAAAAACTGTTTTTT.

The chain carries TRBV25-1 and TRBJ2-5; D remains ambiguous. The CDR3 loop spans 13 amino acids. Looked up from germline, CDR1 is MGHDK and CDR2 is SYGVNS. The V end lost 6 bases, the J end lost 4 bases, and 12 bases lay between the germline ends. CDR3 in amino acids: CASRSQISETQYF. CDR3 nucleotides: TGTGCCAGCAGATCCCAGATATCAGAGACCCAGTACTTC.

The gene calls are TRBV6-6 and TRBJ1-2; 7 nucleotides match TRBD1. J gave up 6 bases and V 3 bases, and 13 bases lay outside the gene matches. The CDR3 runs to 16 residues. Germline V gene lookup returns CDR1 MNHNY and CDR2 SVGAGI (reference sequence). This CDR3 reads CASSYGGRQGWDGYTF. The CDR3 DNA follows: TGTGCCAGCAGTTATGGGGGCCGACAGGGTTGGGATGGCTACACCTTC.

This chain connects TRBV5-4 to TRBJ2-1; 7 nucleotides agree with TRBD2. J gave up 0 bases and V 4 bases, and 1 base lay outside the gene matches. Germline loops: CDR1 SGHNT, CDR2 YYREEE (reference sequence). The CDR3 is made up of 14 amino acids. CDR3 region: CASSRDYSYNEQFF. CDR3 DNA sequence: TGTGCCAGCAGCCGGGACTACTCCTACAATGAGCAGTTCTTC.

The chain couples TRBV27 to TRBJ2-2; 12 nucleotides match TRBD2. Per germline, CDR1 MNHEY and CDR2 SMNVEV (reference sequence). J lost 4 bases, V lost 4 bases, and 19 bases had no gene match. The CDR3 is 21 amino acids. The CDR3 bases are TGTGCCAGCAGTTCCTACTTCTCGACTAGCGGGGGCCTTCGGGGCACCGGGGAGCTGTTTTTT. Protein: CASSSYFSTSGGLRGTGELFF.

The gene calls are TRBV6-5 and TRBJ1-3; no firm D call. Germline values: CDR1 MNHEY, CDR2 SVGAGI. V lost 11 bases and J lost 4, with 15 bases in between. The length of the CDR3 is 13 residues. DNA for the CDR3: TGTGCCGCATCGACTGAGGGAGGAAACACCATATATTTT. Translated: CAASTEGGNTIYF.

The chain joins TRBV2 to TRBJ1-2; 11 bases fit TRBD1. The ends lost 11 bases at V and 2 bases at J; junction bases unmatched: 4. The CDR3 has 13 amino acids. The germline V gene encodes CDR1 SNHLY and CDR2 FYNNEI. The CDR3 is CAGRDRGNYGYTF. As DNA, the CDR3 is TGTGCCGGCCGGGACAGGGGGAACTATGGCTACACCTTC. Complete variable domain (other parts from reference TRBV2 and TRBJ1-2): EPEVTQTPSHQVTQMGQEVILRCVPISNHLYFYWYRQILGQKVEFLVSFYNNEISEKSEIFDDQFSVERPDGSNFTLKIRSTKLEDSAMYFCAGRDRGNYGYTFGSGTRLTVV.

The rearrangement joins TRBV18 to TRBJ2-5; TRBD1 matches at 7 bases. From germline, CDR1 is KGHSH and CDR2 LQKENI. V lost 7 bases and J lost 4; bases outside the gene matches: 12. The CDR3 loop spans 15 amino acids. The CDR3 here is CASLTLGTEGETQYF. CDR3 sequence (DNA): TGTGCCAGCTTAACCCTCGGGACAGAAGGAGAGACCCAGTACTTC. Complete variable domain (other parts from reference TRBV18 and TRBJ2-5): NAGVMQNPRHLVRRRGQEARLRCSPMKGHSHVYWYRQLPEEGLKFMVYLQKENIIDESGMPKERFSAEFPKEGPSILRIQQVVRGDSAAYFCASLTLGTEGETQYFGPGTRLLVL.

The chain has TRBV29-1 and TRBJ1-3; TRBD1 aligns across 10 bases. The length of the CDR3 is 15 residues. Germline loops: CDR1 SQVTM, CDR2 ANQGSEA. V lost 7 bases and J lost 0; bases outside the gene matches: 6. CDR3 DNA sequence: TGCAGCGCCGGGACAGGGGCCCGCTCTGGAAACACCATATATTTT. This sequence encodes CSAGTGARSGNTIYF.

CDR3 in amino acids: CATSDGEQDQPQHF. In DNA, the CDR3 is TGTGCCACCAGTGATGGGGAACAGGATCAGCCCCAGCATTTT. V gene TRBV24-1 combines with J gene TRBJ1-5; a possible D gene is TRBD1 (5 bases). V lost 3 bases to trimming and J lost 5 bases, with 10 bases between them. CDR1 is KGHDR and CDR2 is SFDVKD in the germline V gene. The CDR3 has 14 amino acids.

The J gene is TRBJ2-7, the V gene TRBV5-4; 7 bases line up with TRBD1. The CDR3 contains 13 residues. Unmatched junction bases numbered 4, after V lost 5 bases and J lost 2 bases. CDR1 SGHNT and CDR2 YYREEE come from the germline V gene (reference sequence). This CDR3 is CASSSDRAYEQYF. DNA for the CDR3: TGTGCCAGCAGTTCCGACAGGGCCTACGAGCAGTACTTC.

The chain is built from TRBV25-1 and TRBJ2-1; D perhaps matches TRBD2 (5 bases). This CDR3 has 15 amino acids. CDR1 MGHDK and CDR2 SYGVNS come from the germline V gene. Trimming shortened V by 2 bases and J by 3 bases, and 11 bases separated the two germline ends. CDR3 nucleotides: TGTGCCAGCAGTGAAACCTGGGCGGGCTACAATGAGCAGTTCTTC. Residues: CASSETWAGYNEQFF.

This sequence joins TRBV5-4 and TRBJ2-7; D is perhaps TRBD1 (5 bases). This CDR3 is built from 16 residues. Germline CDR1 reads SGHNT; CDR2 reads YYREEE (reference sequence). Deletions cut 0 bases from V and 0 bases from J, with 13 bases between. The CDR3 region is CASSLGPDTSSYEQYF. In nucleotides, the CDR3 is TGTGCCAGCAGCTTGGGGCCGGACACGAGCTCCTACGAGCAGTACTTC.

The V gene is TRBV11-3, the J gene TRBJ2-2; the match to TRBD1 covers 11 bases. V lost 5 bases, J lost 2 bases, and 4 bases stayed unmatched. Germline V gene data show CDR1 as SGHNT and CDR2 as YENEEA. This CDR3 has 16 amino acids. CDR3 protein: CASSARTGGNTGELFF. CDR3 bases: TGTGCCAGCAGCGCCCGGACAGGGGGCAACACCGGGGAGCTGTTTTTT.

In its sample, this clone was seen once. This rearrangement joins TRBV29-1 to TRBJ1-1; D uncertain. V lost 7 bases to trimming and J lost 7 bases, with 19 bases between them. This CDR3 region has 13 residues. Germline V gene lookup returns CDR1 SQVTM and CDR2 ANQGSEA. The CDR3 nucleotides read TGCAGCGCCGCGAACGGTAACTATGGTGAAGCTTTCTTT. As protein: CSAANGNYGEAFF.

The chain employs TRBV11-2 and TRBJ2-2; 7 nucleotides agree with TRBD1. V shed 6 bases, J shed 5 bases, and the junction held 9 bases outside the gene matches. CDR1 and CDR2 (germline): SGHAT, FQNNGV. This CDR3 is 15 amino acids long. In nucleotides, the CDR3 is TGTGCCAGCAGTATAGGGGCAGGGGGAACCGGGGAGCTGTTTTTT. Translated, it gives CASSIGAGGTGELFF.

This clone was seen just once. The chain links TRBV27 to TRBJ2-5; a weak D match, TRBD1 (5 bases). The V end was cut by 4 bases, the J end by 2 bases, with 11 bases between. The length of the CDR3 is 14 residues. Germline assignment: CDR1 MNHEY and CDR2 SMNVEV (reference sequence). CDR3 protein: CASSSDDRQETQYF. The CDR3 DNA follows: TGTGCCAGCAGTTCCGACGACAGACAAGAGACCCAGTACTTC.